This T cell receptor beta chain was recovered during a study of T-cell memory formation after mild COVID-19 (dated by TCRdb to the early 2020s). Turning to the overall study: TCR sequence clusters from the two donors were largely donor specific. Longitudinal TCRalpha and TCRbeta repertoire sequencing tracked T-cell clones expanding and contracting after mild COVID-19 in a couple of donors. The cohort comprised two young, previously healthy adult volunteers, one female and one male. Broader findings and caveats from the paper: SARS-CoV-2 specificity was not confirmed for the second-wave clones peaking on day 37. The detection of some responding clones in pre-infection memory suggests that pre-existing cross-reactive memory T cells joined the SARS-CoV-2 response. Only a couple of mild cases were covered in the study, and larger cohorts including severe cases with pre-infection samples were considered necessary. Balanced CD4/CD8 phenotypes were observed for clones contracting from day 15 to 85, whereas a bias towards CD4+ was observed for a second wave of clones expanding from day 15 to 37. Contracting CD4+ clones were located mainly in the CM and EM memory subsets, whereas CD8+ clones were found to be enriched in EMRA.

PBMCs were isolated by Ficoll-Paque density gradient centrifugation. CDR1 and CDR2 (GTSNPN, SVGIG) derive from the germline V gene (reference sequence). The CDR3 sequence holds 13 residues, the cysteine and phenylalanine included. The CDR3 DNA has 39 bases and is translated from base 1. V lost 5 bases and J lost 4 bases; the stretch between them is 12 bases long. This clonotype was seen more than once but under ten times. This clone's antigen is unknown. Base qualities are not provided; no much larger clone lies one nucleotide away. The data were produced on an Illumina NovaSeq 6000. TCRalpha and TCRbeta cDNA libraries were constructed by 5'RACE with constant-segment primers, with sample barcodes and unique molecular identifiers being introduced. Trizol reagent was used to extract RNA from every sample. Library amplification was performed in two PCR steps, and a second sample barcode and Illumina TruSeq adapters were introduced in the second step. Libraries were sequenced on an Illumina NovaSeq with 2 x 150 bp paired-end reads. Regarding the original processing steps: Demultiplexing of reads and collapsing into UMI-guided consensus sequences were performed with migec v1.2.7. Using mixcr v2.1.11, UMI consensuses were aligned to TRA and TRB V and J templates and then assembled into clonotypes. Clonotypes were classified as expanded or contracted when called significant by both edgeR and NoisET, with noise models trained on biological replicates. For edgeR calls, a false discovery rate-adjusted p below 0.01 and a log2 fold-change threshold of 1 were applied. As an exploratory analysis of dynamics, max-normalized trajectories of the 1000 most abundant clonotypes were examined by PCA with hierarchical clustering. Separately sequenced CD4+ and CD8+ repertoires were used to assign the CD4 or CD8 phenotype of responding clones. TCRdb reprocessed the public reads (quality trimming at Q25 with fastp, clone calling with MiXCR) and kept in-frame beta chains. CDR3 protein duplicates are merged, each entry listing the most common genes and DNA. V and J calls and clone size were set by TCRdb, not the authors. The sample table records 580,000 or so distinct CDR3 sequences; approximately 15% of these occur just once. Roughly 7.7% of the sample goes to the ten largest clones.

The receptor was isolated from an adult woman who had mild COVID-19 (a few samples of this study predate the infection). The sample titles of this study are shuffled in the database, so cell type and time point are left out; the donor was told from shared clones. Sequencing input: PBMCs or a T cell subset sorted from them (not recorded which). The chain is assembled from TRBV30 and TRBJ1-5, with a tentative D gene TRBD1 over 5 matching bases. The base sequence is TGTGCCTGGGGGCGGGACGGTAATCAGCCCCAGCATTTT. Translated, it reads CAWGRDGNQPQHF.